Listed here are 15 T cell receptor beta chains from one sample, sequenced in a study of CD4 T cells in relation to SARS-CoV-2 and coronaviruses. No antigen is known for these receptors. Some clones are missing from TCRdb's copy, which holds only in-frame ones; the method was immunoSEQ multiplex PCR. This sample carries some 35,000 clones, under 90% of them seen once, and the ten largest clones take roughly 4.7%. Material: naive CD4+ T cells from PBMCs, cultured in vitro. As for subset: naive CD4+ T cells isolated by negative enrichment. These receptors all stem from an adult with COVID-19.

This clone was counted between two and nine times. The genes are TRBV7-9 and TRBJ2-1; D unclear. CDR3 length: 16 amino acids. V dropped 3 bases and J dropped 5 bases, with 17 bases sitting between them. Germline CDR1 and CDR2: SEHNR and FQNEAQ (reference sequence). CDR3 bases: TGTGCCAGCAGCTTTGTAGTAACAACGGCTAACAATGAGCAGTTCTTC. This translates into CASSFVVTTANNEQFF. Full variable domain (rest looked up from reference TRBV7-9 and TRBJ2-1): DTGVSQNPRHKITKRGQNVTFRCDPISEHNRLYWYRQTLGQGPEFLTYFQNEAQLEKSRLLSDRFSAERPKGSFSTLEIQRTEQGDSAMYLCASSFVVTTANNEQFFGPGTRLTVL.

V usage is TRBV10-3 and J usage is TRBJ2-7; the D is unclear. V lost 0 bases to trimming and J lost 2 bases, with 14 bases between them. The CDR3 runs to 16 residues. CDR1 is ENHRY and CDR2 is SYGVKD in the germline V gene. CDR3 nucleotide sequence: TGTGCCATCAGTGAGTCGATCGTAAGCGTTGCCTACGAGCAGTACTTC. Protein: CAISESIVSVAYEQYF.

V gene TRBV18 combines with J gene TRBJ2-2; D is possibly TRBD1 (6 bases). The CDR3 is made up of 15 amino acids. V was clipped by 6 bases and J by 0 bases, with 11 bases between them. CDR1 and CDR2 from the germline V gene are KGHSH and LQKENI. CDR3 in DNA: TGTGCCAGCTCTCCCGGGACATCGAACACCGGGGAGCTGTTTTTT. Translated: CASSPGTSNTGELFF.

There are a few counts of this clone. V usage is TRBV7-9 and J usage is TRBJ2-3; D possibly corresponds to TRBD1 (5 bases). The V end was cut by 5 bases, the J end by 6 bases, with 9 bases between. Germline V gives CDR1 SEHNR, CDR2 FQNEAQ (reference sequence). This CDR3 comprises 12 residues. This CDR3 reads CASSRQGDTQYF. The CDR3 DNA reads TGTGCCAGCAGCCGCCAGGGCGATACGCAGTATTTT.

CDR3 in amino acids: CASSLYGAPLHF. CDR3 nucleotides: TGTGCCAGCAGTTTATACGGGGCACCCCTCCACTTT. V gene TRBV27 combines with J gene TRBJ1-6; no clear D. V gave up 1 base and J gave up 11 bases, with 6 bases separating them. Germline V gives CDR1 MNHEY, CDR2 SMNVEV (reference sequence). CDR3 length: 12 amino acids.

This chain connects TRBV6-5 to TRBJ2-2; perhaps TRBD2 as D (5 bases). The CDR3 contains 16 residues. The germline V gene has CDR1 MNHEY and CDR2 SVGAGI. V lost 2 bases and J lost 6, with 16 bases in between. CDR3 coding DNA: TGTGCCAGCAGTTACCCGACTGGTAGCGTAGCCGGGGAGCTGTTTTTT. It codes for CASSYPTGSVAGELFF.

This rearrangement joins TRBV7-3 to TRBJ2-3; perhaps TRBD2 as D (6 bases). Looked up from germline, CDR1 is SGHTA and CDR2 is FQGTGA. Trimming shortened V by 5 bases and J by 3 bases, and 9 bases separated the two germline ends. The CDR3 runs to 13 residues. The CDR3 protein is CASSPGSTDTQYF. The CDR3 nucleotides read TGTGCCAGCAGCCCCGGGAGTACAGATACGCAGTATTTT.

The rearrangement links TRBV10-3 to TRBJ2-1; D is uncertain. Germline CDR1 and CDR2: ENHRY and SYGVKD. CDR3 length: 13 amino acids. V was trimmed by 6 bases and J by 7 bases, leaving 13 bases between them. The CDR3 DNA reads as TGTGCCATCAGACTCCCGGTGCGGAATGAGCAGTTCTTC. Its translation: CAIRLPVRNEQFF.

Only one count was recorded for this clone. The chain is built from TRBV28 and TRBJ2-7, with D perhaps given as TRBD1 or TRBD2 (5 bases each). From germline, CDR1 is MDHEN and CDR2 SYDVKM. The CDR3 has 17 residues. Trimming shortened V by 8 bases and J by 5 bases, and 28 bases separated the two germline ends. The chain's CDR3 is CASGLVTGTLSDHEQYF. CDR3 bases: TGTGCCAGCGGGTTGGTAACGGGGACCCTTAGCGATCACGAGCAGTACTTC.

The genes are TRBV28 and TRBJ1-1; TRBD1 is a possible D gene (6 bases). Per germline, CDR1 MDHEN and CDR2 SYDVKM. Between the trimmed V and J ends, which lost 3 bases and 7 bases, there was a span of 12 bases. CDR3 size: 13 residues. In DNA, the CDR3 is TGTGCCAGCAGTTTGGGGGGCTCAGTTGAAGCTTTCTTT. It specifies CASSLGGSVEAFF.

This clone was found once. The chain recombines TRBV18 with TRBJ2-5; 7 bases are shared with TRBD1. Germline lookup yields CDR1 KGHSH and CDR2 LQKENI. The V gene end was trimmed by 3 bases and the J gene end by 3 bases; junction bases not matched to a gene: 7. The CDR3 consists of 15 residues. CDR3 nucleotide sequence: TGTGCCAGCTCACCGCGACAGGGCCACGAAGAGACCCAGTACTTC. The encoded protein is CASSPRQGHEETQYF. Full variable domain (remainder filled in from reference TRBV18 and TRBJ2-5): NAGVMQNPRHLVRRRGQEARLRCSPMKGHSHVYWYRQLPEEGLKFMVYLQKENIIDESGMPKERFSAEFPKEGPSILRIQQVVRGDSAAYFCASSPRQGHEETQYFGPGTRLLVL.

The genes are TRBV7-9 and TRBJ1-2; D perhaps matches TRBD1 (5 bases). The CDR3 totals 14 residues. The V end lost 8 bases, the J end lost 3 bases, and 16 bases lay between the germline ends. The V gene's germline CDR1 is SEHNR and CDR2 FQNEAQ (reference sequence). As DNA, the CDR3 is TGTGCCAGCGGGTGGACCCAGGGCGACTATGGCTACACCTTC. This codes for CASGWTQGDYGYTF.

This sequence joins TRBV6-5 and TRBJ1-5; weak D call: TRBD1 (5 bases). CDR3 length: 13 residues. With 5 bases removed from V and 7 bases from J, the gap between germline ends came to 12 bases. Per the germline V gene, CDR1 is MNHEY and CDR2 is SVGAGI. In DNA form, the CDR3 reads TGTGCCAGCAGTCGTACAGAGGGGCAGCCCCAGCATTTT. Amino acid sequence: CASSRTEGQPQHF.

The CDR3 sequence: CASSSWAGAITDTQYF. CDR3 DNA: TGTGCCAGCAGTTCCTGGGCAGGGGCTATCACAGATACGCAGTATTTT. The genes are TRBV27 and TRBJ2-3; tentative D call: TRBD1 (6 bases). The CDR3 runs to 16 residues. Germline values: CDR1 MNHEY, CDR2 SMNVEV (reference sequence). Trimming removed 4 bases at V and 2 bases at J, with 16 bases between.

The rearrangement uses TRBV20-1 and TRBJ2-2; D is possibly TRBD2 (6 bases). CDR3 length: 10 residues. Germline V gives CDR1 DFQATT, CDR2 SNEGSKA (reference sequence). The CDR3, as DNA: TGCACTAGCGACACCGGGGAGCTGTTTTTT. The encoded protein is CTSDTGELFF.